This is a list of T cell receptor beta chains from one sample in a study of type 1 and type 2 diabetes patients. TCRdb processed the multiplex PCR reads anew with MiXCR; each CDR3 protein has one entry. The sample has fewer than 300,000 distinct CDR3 sequences; around 50% are singletons. Sequencing input: peripheral blood mononuclear cells (PBMCs). The receptor set was obtained from a man younger than 35 with type 2 diabetes. The CDR3 runs from the conserved cysteine through the conserved F or W. Fields, in order: V gene, D gene, clone size, J gene, CDR3 DNA, CDR3 protein. The D gene is left open where the match is weak. Clone sizes are given selectively: once, few, many, or a class where the clone is expanded.

>TRBV28|-|-|TRBJ1-1
TGTGCCAGCAGTTTAACGGCAGCTACTATGAACACTGAAGCTTTCTTT
CASSLTAATMNTEAFF
>TRBV25-1|-|many|TRBJ1-1
TGTGCCAGCAGAGACAGTGGGAACACTGAAGCTTTCTTT
CASRDSGNTEAFF
>TRBV7-2|-|-|TRBJ1-1
TGTGCCAGCAGCTTAAGTTTCCAGAACACTGAAGCTTTCTTT
CASSLSFQNTEAFF
>TRBV5-1|TRBD2|-|TRBJ2-3
TGCGCCAGCAGCTTGGCAGAGCGGCTAGCGGGGTCAGATACGCAGTATTTT
CASSLAERLAGSDTQYF
>TRBV30|-|many|TRBJ1-1
TGTGCCTGGATATGGGGGGACACTGAAGCTTTCTTT
CAWIWGDTEAFF
>TRBV3-1|TRBD2|-|TRBJ2-5
TGTGCCAGCAGCCTTACTAGCGGGAGCGAGACCCAGTACTTC
CASSLTSGSETQYF
>TRBV12-5|-|-|TRBJ2-1
TGTGCTAGTCAAGGTTACAATGAGCAGTTCTTC
CASQGYNEQFF
>TRBV24-1|-|few|TRBJ2-7
TGTGCCACCAGTGAAGGCCAGGGGGGAGGGAGATCCTACGAGCAGTACTTC
CATSEGQGGGRSYEQYF
>TRBV28|TRBD2|-|TRBJ2-7
TGTGCCAGCAGTCCGTGGGGGGGATGGTCCTACGAGCAGTACTTC
CASSPWGGWSYEQYF
>TRBV9|-|-|TRBJ1-5
TGTGCCAGCAGCGCCGGGACAAGTTATCAGCCCCAGCATTTT
CASSAGTSYQPQHF
>TRBV7-6|-|-|TRBJ2-3
TGTGCCAGCAGCCCGGGGGACTTCACAGATACGCAGTATTTT
CASSPGDFTDTQYF
>TRBV6-6|-|-|TRBJ2-1
TGTGCCAGCAGTTACGAGGGGGTCGGGAGACGTAATGAGCAGTTCTTC
CASSYEGVGRRNEQFF
>TRBV3-1|-|-|TRBJ1-2
TGTGCCAGCAGCCAAGAAGGAGGACTTGGTGGCTACACCTTC
CASSQEGGLGGYTF
>TRBV15|-|many|TRBJ2-7
TGTGCCACCAGGGGCTCTCTTGCGGGACCCTACGAGCAGTACTTC
CATRGSLAGPYEQYF
>TRBV29-1|-|few|TRBJ2-7
TGCAGCGTTTCCAGGGGGGTCCACGAGCAGTACTTC
CSVSRGVHEQYF
>TRBV7-2|-|-|TRBJ1-1
TGTGCCAGCAGCCGGTCGGCTGAAGCTTTCTTT
CASSRSAEAFF
>TRBV27|-|-|TRBJ2-5
TGTGCCAGCAGTCCCCTTTCTGACGGGGAAGAGCAGTACTTC
CASSPLSDGEEQYF